This T cell receptor beta chain is drawn from a study of early T cells in non-severe SARS-CoV-2 infection. Study in general: The authors sequenced bulk RNA from unsorted whole blood, leaving chains unpaired.

This clonotype was observed a few times. TCRdb re-called the 5' RACE reads through MiXCR, storing one row per CDR3 protein. The data contain around 99,000 distinct CDR3 sequences, around 10% of them seen just once; the ten biggest clones take up roughly 7.5%. CDR3 length equals 13 residues. Germline V CDR1 and CDR2: MDHEN, SYDVKM. Trimming pared 7 bases from V and 2 bases from J, leaving 12 bases between. The gene calls are TRBV28 and TRBJ2-7, with D uncertain. The sequence was collected from an adult who was a healthcare worker with PCR-confirmed SARS-CoV-2 infection or an uninfected control (not recorded which). Input material: whole blood. In DNA form, the CDR3 reads TGTGCCAGCAACGATAGAGCGACCTACGAGCAGTACTTC. This translates into CASNDRATYEQYF.